This T cell receptor beta chain originates from a study of blood T cell repertoires in COVID-19. V dropped 6 bases and J dropped 3 bases, with 15 bases sitting between them. The CDR3 covers 15 residues. Germline assignment: CDR1 MDHEN and CDR2 SYDVKM. Some clones are missing from TCRdb's copy, which holds only in-frame ones; the method was immunoSEQ multiplex PCR. The sample holds some 26,000 clones, roughly nine tenths seen once. The specimen was peripheral blood. This TCR was sampled from a human donor in a cohort sampled during active COVID-19. This sequence joins TRBV28 and TRBJ2-4; D perhaps matches TRBD2 (6 bases). The CDR3 nucleotides read TGTGCCAGCAGCCCGCCCGGAGCGGGCAAAAACATTCAGTACTTC. Translation: CASSPPGAGKNIQYF.